A single sample gave rise to the 17 T cell receptor beta chains below, sequenced in a study of T cell repertoires in cytomegalovirus infection. TCRdb independently ran MiXCR on the reads; one entry per CDR3 protein. Of fewer than 550,000 distinct CDR3 sequences listed, about 15% were seen once; the top ten hold roughly a quarter. Source material: CD8+ T cells from PBMCs. These receptor sequences come from a human donor in good health (CMV status not recorded). Some clones in this sample may be carry-over from other donors' samples.

This clonotype was detected many times. The chain recombines TRBV6-1 with TRBJ1-2; TRBD1 might be the D (5 bases). The CDR3 sequence is 15 residues long. Germline-derived CDR1 and CDR2 are MNHNS and SASEGT. Trimming removed 3 bases from V and 5 bases from J, with 16 bases in between. DNA of the CDR3: TGTGCCAGCAGTGACCTTCAATGGGGGACGTATGGCTACACCTTC. Its translation is CASSDLQWGTYGYTF.

This clonotype was recorded many times. The chain joins TRBV7-9 to TRBJ2-7, with TRBD1 matching 10 bases. The germline V gene has CDR1 SEHNR and CDR2 FQNEAQ (reference sequence). The CDR3 runs 16 residues. V dropped 1 base and J dropped 1; count of bases not matched to a gene: 4. The CDR3 bases are TGTGCCAGCAGCTTAGAGGACAGGGGGGGTTCCTACGAGCAGTACTTC. Translated, it gives CASSLEDRGGSYEQYF.

Ten or more counts support this clonotype. J is TRBJ2-1 and V is TRBV12-3 or TRBV12-4; 8 bases fit TRBD2. V lost 7 bases and J lost 1; bases outside the gene matches: 9. The CDR3 loop spans 16 amino acids. DNA of the CDR3: TGTGCCAGCAAACTGGGGAGCGGGGGTTCCTACAATGAGCAGTTCTTC. It codes for CASKLGSGGSYNEQFF.

V gene TRBV12-3 or TRBV12-4 combines with J gene TRBJ2-5; D remains ambiguous. The length of the CDR3 is 15 residues. V shed 0 bases and J shed 4 bases, with 12 bases lying between them. CDR3 residues: CASSLALSSRETQYF. DNA for the CDR3: TGTGCCAGCAGTTTAGCCCTTAGTAGCCGAGAGACCCAGTACTTC.

In its sample, this clonotype was seen a few times. The chain uses TRBV30 and TRBJ1-1; no reliable D call. This CDR3 spans 13 amino acids. Trimming took off 0 bases at V and 1 base at J, with 6 bases between the two ends. Germline CDR1 reads GTSNPN; CDR2 reads SVGIG (reference sequence). The CDR3 spells CAWSVLPNTEAFF. In DNA, the CDR3 is TGTGCCTGGAGTGTACTTCCGAACACTGAAGCTTTCTTT.

This clonotype has a count of ten or more. J is TRBJ1-1 and V is TRBV7-2; a weak D match, TRBD1 (6 bases). The V gene lost 1 base and the J gene lost 7 bases, with 19 bases spanning the gap. In germline, CDR1 is SGHTA, CDR2 FQGNSA. The CDR3 is made up of 16 amino acids. The CDR3 region has the DNA TGTGCCAGCAGCTTAGGGGTAGGGGGAATCTCTCTTGAAGCTTTCTTT. It is translated as CASSLGVGGISLEAFF.

This clonotype appeared a few times. J is TRBJ2-7 and V is TRBV20-1, with TRBD1 as a possible D gene (5 bases). Deletions cut 5 bases from V and 3 bases from J, with 17 bases between. This CDR3 is built from 14 residues. CDR1 and CDR2 (germline): DFQATT, SNEGSKA (reference sequence). The CDR3 loop reads CSAYRRQGGYEQYF. CDR3 bases: TGCAGTGCTTACCGCCGGCAGGGCGGCTACGAGCAGTACTTC.

This clonotype was seen many times. The chain uses TRBV11-2 and TRBJ2-7; no clear D. The CDR3 spans 13 residues. Trimming stripped 5 bases from V and 5 bases from J, with 13 bases between. Germline V gene data show CDR1 as SGHAT and CDR2 as FQNNGV. The CDR3 region has the DNA TGTGCCAGCAGCAATGTTGGTATCCACGAGCAGTACTTC. Its protein product is CASSNVGIHEQYF.

Many counts were recorded for this clonotype. The chain employs TRBV7-2 and TRBJ2-7; D is possibly TRBD1 (5 bases). Trimming left V 2 bases short and J 5 bases short, with 22 bases between. Germline V lookup: CDR1 SGHTA, CDR2 FQGNSA. This CDR3 is 17 amino acids long. The CDR3: CASSLRVPLRQSNEQYF. The CDR3 DNA sequence: TGTGCCAGCAGCTTAAGGGTCCCACTCCGACAGTCCAACGAGCAGTACTTC.

This chain uses TRBV5-6 with TRBJ2-4, with TRBD1 matching 7 bases. The junction had 10 bases not matched to a gene; V was cut back by 10 bases and J by 3 bases. Germline V gene sequence: CDR1 SGHDT, CDR2 YYEEEE. The CDR3 totals 14 residues. The CDR3 loop is CAGGQSKGKNIQYF. The CDR3 nucleotides read TGTGCCGGGGGACAGTCGAAGGGCAAAAACATTCAGTACTTC. The entire variable domain, with the rest obtained from reference TRBV5-6 and TRBJ2-4, is as follows: DAGVTQSPTHLIKTRGQQVTLRCSPKSGHDTVSWYQQALGQGPQFIFQYYEEEERQRGNFPDRFSGHQFPNYSSELNVNALLLGDSALYLCAGGQSKGKNIQYFGAGTRLSVL.

At least ten counts were recorded for this clonotype. The chain carries TRBV7-2 and TRBJ2-5; D is unclear. Trimming cost V 4 bases and J 2 bases, with 8 bases left between them. This CDR3 has 13 amino acids. CDR1 and CDR2 from the germline V gene are SGHTA and FQGNSA. The CDR3 nucleotides are TGTGCCAGCAGCTCCGGAATACAAGAGACCCAGTACTTC. This codes for CASSSGIQETQYF.

The rearrangement links TRBV20-1 to TRBJ2-7; 7 bases map to TRBD2. V lost 4 bases and J lost 1; bases outside the gene matches: 7. Per germline, CDR1 DFQATT and CDR2 SNEGSKA (reference sequence). The CDR3 totals 14 residues. CDR3 nucleotides: TGCAGTGCTAAAAGCGGGGCCCTGTCCTACGAGCAGTACTTC. Its protein product is CSAKSGALSYEQYF.

The J gene is TRBJ2-2, the V gene TRBV27; D assignment may be TRBD1 or TRBD2 (6 bases each). V lost 3 bases and J lost 4, with 15 bases in between. Germline CDR1 is MNHEY and CDR2 is SMNVEV (reference sequence). The CDR3 length is 16 residues. CDR3 bases: TGTGCCAGCAGTTTGTGGGGGGCCGCGGGCACCGGGGAGCTGTTTTTT. Amino acid sequence: CASSLWGAAGTGELFF.

This clonotype was detected ten times or more. This sequence joins TRBV7-9 and TRBJ2-7; 8 nucleotides agree with TRBD2. V was clipped by 5 bases and J by 4 bases; unmatched bases: 10. Germline V gives CDR1 SEHNR, CDR2 FQNEAQ (reference sequence). There are 15 residues in the CDR3. The CDR3 spells CASSPRAGDRYEQYF. The CDR3 region has the DNA TGTGCCAGCAGCCCCCGAGCGGGAGATCGATACGAGCAGTACTTC.

In its sample, this clonotype was seen a few times. The rearrangement links TRBV12-5 to TRBJ2-1; D unresolved. Germline CDR1 reads LGHNT; CDR2 reads FRNRAP. The V and J ends lost 0 bases and 8 bases respectively, with 11 bases between them. This CDR3 contains 14 residues. In DNA, the CDR3 is TGTGCTAGTGGTTTGGTAAGCCCCTCGGATGAGCAGTTCTTC. This translates into CASGLVSPSDEQFF.

The table lists this clonotype with many counts. The V and J genes are TRBV27 and TRBJ1-1; D gene uncertain. CDR1 is MNHEY and CDR2 is SMNVEV in the germline V gene (reference sequence). Trimming stripped 8 bases from V and 4 bases from J, with 17 bases between. The CDR3 sequence is 14 residues long. DNA of the CDR3: TGTGCCAGCCAAACCTCTAATCCAAGCACTGAAGCTTTCTTT. Protein product: CASQTSNPSTEAFF.

This clonotype was observed many times. DNA of the CDR3: TGTGCCAGCAGTTCCCGGGACAGGGGAGACCTCTATGGCTACACCTTC. Translation gives CASSSRDRGDLYGYTF. This rearrangement joins TRBV12-3 or TRBV12-4 to TRBJ1-2, with TRBD1 matching 10 bases. V shed 4 bases and J 4 bases; nucleotides not matched to a gene: 9. This CDR3 spans 16 amino acids.